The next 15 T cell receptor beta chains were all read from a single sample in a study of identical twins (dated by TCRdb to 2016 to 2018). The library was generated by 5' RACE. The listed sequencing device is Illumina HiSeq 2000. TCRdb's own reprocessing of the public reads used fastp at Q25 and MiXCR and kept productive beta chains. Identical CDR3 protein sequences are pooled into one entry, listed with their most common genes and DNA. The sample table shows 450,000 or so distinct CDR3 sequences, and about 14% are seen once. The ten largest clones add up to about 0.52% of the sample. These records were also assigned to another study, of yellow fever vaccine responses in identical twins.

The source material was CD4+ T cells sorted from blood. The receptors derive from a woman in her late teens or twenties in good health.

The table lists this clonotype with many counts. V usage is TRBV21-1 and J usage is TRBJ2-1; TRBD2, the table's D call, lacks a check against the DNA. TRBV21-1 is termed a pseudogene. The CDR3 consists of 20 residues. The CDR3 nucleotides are TGTGCCAGCAGCAAAGAAGAGTGTGGGACTAGCGGGAGCTCCTACAATGAGCAGTTCTTC. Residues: CASSKEECGTSGSSYNEQFF.

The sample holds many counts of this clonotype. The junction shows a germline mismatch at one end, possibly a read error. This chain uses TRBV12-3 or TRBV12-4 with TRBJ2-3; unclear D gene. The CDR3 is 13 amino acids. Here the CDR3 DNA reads TGTGCCAGCAGTCCGACCGGCACCGATACGCAGTATTTT. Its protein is CASSPTGTDTQYF.

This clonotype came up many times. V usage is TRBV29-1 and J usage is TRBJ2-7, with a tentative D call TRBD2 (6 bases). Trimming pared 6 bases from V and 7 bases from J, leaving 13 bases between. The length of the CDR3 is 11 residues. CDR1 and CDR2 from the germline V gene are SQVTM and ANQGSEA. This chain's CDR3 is CSVFGGKEQYF. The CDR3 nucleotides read TGCAGCGTATTCGGGGGAAAAGAGCAGTACTTC.

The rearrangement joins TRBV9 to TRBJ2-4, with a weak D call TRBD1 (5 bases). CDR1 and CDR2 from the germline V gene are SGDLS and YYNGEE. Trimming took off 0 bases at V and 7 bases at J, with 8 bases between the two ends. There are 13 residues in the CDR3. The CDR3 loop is CASSVGGVNIQYF. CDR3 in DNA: TGTGCCAGCAGCGTAGGGGGCGTTAACATTCAGTACTTC.

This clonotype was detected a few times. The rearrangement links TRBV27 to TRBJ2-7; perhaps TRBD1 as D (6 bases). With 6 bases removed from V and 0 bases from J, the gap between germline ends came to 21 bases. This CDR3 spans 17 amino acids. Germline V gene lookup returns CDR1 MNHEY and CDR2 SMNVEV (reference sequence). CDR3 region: CASSESPRGRSSYEQYF. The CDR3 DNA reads TGTGCCAGCAGCGAATCCCCCAGGGGCCGAAGCTCCTACGAGCAGTACTTC.

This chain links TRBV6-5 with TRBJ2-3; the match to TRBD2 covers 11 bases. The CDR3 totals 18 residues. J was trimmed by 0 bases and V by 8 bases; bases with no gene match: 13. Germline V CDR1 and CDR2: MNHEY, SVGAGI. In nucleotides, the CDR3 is TGTGCCAGCGAGTTGGGGCTAGCGGGAGGCAGGAGCACAGATACGCAGTATTTT. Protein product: CASELGLAGGRSTDTQYF.

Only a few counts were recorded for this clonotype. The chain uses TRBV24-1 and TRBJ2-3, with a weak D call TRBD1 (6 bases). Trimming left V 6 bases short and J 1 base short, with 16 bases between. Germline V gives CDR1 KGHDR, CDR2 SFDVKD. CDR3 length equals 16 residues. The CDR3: CATSWGQVEGTDTQYF. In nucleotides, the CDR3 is TGTGCCACCAGTTGGGGGCAGGTTGAAGGCACAGATACGCAGTATTTT.

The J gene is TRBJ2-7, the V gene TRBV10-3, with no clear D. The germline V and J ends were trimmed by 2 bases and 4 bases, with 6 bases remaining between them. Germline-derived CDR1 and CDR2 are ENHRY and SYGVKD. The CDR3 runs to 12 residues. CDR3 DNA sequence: TGTGCCATCAGTGAGGCAGGTTACGAGCAGTACTTC. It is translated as CAISEAGYEQYF.

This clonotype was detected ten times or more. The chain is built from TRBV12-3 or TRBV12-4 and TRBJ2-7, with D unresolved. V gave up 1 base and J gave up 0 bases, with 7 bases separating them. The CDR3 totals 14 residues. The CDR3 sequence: CASSLGSFSYEQYF. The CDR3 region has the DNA TGTGCCAGCAGTTTAGGGAGCTTCTCCTACGAGCAGTACTTC.

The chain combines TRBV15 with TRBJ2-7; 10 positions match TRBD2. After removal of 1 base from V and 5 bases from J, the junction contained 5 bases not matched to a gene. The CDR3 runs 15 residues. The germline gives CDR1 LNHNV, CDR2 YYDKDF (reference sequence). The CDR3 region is CATSRVLAGVHEQYF. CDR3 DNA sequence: TGTGCCACCAGCAGAGTCCTAGCGGGAGTACACGAGCAGTACTTC. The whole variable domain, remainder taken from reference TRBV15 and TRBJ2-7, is DAMVIQNPRYQVTQFGKPVTLSCSQTLNHNVMYWYQQKSSQAPKLLFHYYDKDFNNEADTPDNFQSRRPNTSFCFLDIRSPGLGDTAMYLCATSRVLAGVHEQYFGPGTRLTVT.

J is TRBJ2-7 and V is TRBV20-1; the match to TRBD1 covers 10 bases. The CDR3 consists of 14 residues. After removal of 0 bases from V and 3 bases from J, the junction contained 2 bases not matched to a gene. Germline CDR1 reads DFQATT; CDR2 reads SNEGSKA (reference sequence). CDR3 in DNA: TGCAGTGCTAGAGACCGGACAGGGGGCTACGAGCAGTACTTC. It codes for CSARDRTGGYEQYF.

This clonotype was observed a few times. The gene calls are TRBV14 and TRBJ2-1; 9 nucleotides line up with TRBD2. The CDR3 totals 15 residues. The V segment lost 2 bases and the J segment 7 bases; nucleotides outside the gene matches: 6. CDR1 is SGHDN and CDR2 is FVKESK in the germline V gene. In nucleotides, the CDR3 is TGTGCCAGCAGCCAAAGGTTAGCGGGAGATAATGAGCAGTTCTTC. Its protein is CASSQRLAGDNEQFF.

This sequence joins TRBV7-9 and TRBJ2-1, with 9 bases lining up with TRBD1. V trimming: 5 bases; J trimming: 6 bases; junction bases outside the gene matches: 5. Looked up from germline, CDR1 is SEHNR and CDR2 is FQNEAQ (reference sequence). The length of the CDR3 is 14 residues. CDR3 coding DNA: TGTGCCAGCAGCCCCGGACAGGGGATCAATGAGCAGTTCTTC. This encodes CASSPGQGINEQFF.

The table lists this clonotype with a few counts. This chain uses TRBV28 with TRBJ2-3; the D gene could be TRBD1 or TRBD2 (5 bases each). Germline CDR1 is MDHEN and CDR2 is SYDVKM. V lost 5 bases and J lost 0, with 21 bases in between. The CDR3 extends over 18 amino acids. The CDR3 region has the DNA TGTGCCAGCAGTGGCCAGCGAGGGACCTCCTCTAGCACAGATACGCAGTATTTT. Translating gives CASSGQRGTSSSTDTQYF.

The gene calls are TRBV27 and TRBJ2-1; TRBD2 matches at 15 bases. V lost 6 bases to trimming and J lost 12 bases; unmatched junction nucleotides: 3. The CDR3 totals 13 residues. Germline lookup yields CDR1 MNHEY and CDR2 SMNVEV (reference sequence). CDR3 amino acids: CASRGLAGGTQFF. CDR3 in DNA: TGTGCCAGCAGAGGACTAGCGGGGGGGACGCAGTTCTTC.